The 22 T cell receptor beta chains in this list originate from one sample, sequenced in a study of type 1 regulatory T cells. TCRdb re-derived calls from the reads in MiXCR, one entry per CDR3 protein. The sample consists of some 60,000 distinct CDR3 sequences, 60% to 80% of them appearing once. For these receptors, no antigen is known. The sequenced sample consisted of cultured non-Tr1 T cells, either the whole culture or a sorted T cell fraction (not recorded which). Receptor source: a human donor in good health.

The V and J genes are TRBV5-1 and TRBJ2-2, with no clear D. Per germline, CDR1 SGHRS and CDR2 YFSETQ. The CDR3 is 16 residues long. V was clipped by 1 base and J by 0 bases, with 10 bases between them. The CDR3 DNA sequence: TGCGCCAGCAGCTTGTTTGGGGATGCGAACACCGGGGAGCTGTTTTTT. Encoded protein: CASSLFGDANTGELFF. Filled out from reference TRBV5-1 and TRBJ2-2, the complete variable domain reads KAGVTQTPRYLIKTRGQQVTLSCSPISGHRSVSWYQQTPGQGLQFLFEYFSETQRNKGNFPGRFSGRQFSNSRSEMNVSTLELGDSALYLCASSLFGDANTGELFFGEGSRLTVL.

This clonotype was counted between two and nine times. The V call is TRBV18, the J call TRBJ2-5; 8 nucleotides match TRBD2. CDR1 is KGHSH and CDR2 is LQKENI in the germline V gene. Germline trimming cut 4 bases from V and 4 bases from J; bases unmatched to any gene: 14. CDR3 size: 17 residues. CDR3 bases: TGTGCCAGCTCACAGCCAGCGGGAGTGTCGGCTCTAGAGACCCAGTACTTC. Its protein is CASSQPAGVSALETQYF. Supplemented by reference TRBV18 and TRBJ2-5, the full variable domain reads NAGVMQNPRHLVRRRGQEARLRCSPMKGHSHVYWYRQLPEEGLKFMVYLQKENIIDESGMPKERFSAEFPKEGPSILRIQQVVRGDSAAYFCASSQPAGVSALETQYFGPGTRLLVL.

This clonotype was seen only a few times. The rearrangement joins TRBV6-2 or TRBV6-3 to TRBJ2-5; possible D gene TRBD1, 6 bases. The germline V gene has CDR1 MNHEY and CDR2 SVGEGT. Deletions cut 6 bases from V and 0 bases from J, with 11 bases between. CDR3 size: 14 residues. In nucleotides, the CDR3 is TGTGCCAGCAGCCCCAGGGGCCACCAAGAGACCCAGTACTTC. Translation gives CASSPRGHQETQYF.

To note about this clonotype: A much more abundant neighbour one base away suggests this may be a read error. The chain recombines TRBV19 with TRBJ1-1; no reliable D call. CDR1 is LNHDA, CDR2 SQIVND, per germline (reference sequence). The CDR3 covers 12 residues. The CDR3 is CASSMVNTGAFF. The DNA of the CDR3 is TGTGCCAGTAGTATGGTGAACACTGGAGCTTTCTTT.

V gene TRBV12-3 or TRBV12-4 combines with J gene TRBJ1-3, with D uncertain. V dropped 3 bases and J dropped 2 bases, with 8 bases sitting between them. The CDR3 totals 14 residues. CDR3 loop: CASSFRVPGNTIYF. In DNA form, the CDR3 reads TGTGCCAGCAGTTTCCGGGTCCCTGGAAACACCATATATTTT.

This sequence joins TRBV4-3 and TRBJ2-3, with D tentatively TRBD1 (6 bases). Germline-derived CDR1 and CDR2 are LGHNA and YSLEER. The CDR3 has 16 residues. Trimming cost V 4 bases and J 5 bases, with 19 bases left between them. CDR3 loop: CASSRHTGQGRDTQYF. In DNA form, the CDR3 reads TGCGCCAGCAGCCGTCATACAGGGCAGGGGAGAGATACGCAGTATTTT.

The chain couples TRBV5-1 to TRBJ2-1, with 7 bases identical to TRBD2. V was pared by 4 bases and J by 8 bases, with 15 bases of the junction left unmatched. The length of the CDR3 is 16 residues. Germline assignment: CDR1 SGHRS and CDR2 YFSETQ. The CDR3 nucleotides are TGCGCCAGCAGCCAAGGAGCGGGACGGGGAGGGGATGAGCAGTTCTTC. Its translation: CASSQGAGRGGDEQFF. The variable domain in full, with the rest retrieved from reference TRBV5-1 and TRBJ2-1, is KAGVTQTPRYLIKTRGQQVTLSCSPISGHRSVSWYQQTPGQGLQFLFEYFSETQRNKGNFPGRFSGRQFSNSRSEMNVSTLELGDSALYLCASSQGAGRGGDEQFFGPGTRLTVL.

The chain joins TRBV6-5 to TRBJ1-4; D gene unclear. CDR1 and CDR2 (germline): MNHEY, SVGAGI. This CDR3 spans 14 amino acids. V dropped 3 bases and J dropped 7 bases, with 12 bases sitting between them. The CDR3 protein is CASSYDFRGEKLFF. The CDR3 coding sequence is TGTGCCAGCAGTTATGACTTCAGAGGTGAAAAACTGTTTTTT.

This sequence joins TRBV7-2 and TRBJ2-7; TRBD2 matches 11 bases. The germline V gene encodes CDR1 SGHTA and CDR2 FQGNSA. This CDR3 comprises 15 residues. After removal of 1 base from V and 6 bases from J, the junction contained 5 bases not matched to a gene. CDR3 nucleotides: TGTGCCAGCAGCTTAGTCACTAGCGGGAGATCCGAGCAGTACTTC. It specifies CASSLVTSGRSEQYF.

CDR3 in amino acids: CASSLKPANSGNTIYF. CDR3 DNA sequence: TGTGCCAGCAGCTTAAAGCCGGCTAACTCTGGAAACACCATATATTTT. This sequence joins TRBV7-2 and TRBJ1-3, with D uncertain. The CDR3 is 16 amino acids. V gave up 2 bases and J gave up 0 bases, with 11 bases separating them. Germline CDR1 is SGHTA and CDR2 is FQGNSA.

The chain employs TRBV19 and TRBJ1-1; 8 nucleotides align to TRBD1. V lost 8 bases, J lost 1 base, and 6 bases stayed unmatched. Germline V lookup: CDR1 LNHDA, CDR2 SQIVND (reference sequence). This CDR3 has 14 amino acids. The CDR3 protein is CASGRTGSNTEAFF. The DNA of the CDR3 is TGTGCCAGTGGCCGGACAGGGTCGAACACTGAAGCTTTCTTT.

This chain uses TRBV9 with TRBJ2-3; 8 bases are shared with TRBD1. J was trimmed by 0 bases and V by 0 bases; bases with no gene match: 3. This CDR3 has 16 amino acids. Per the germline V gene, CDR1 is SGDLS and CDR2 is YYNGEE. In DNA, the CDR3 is TGTGCCAGCAGCGTAGGGACAGGGTCTAGCACAGATACGCAGTATTTT. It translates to CASSVGTGSSTDTQYF.

The CDR3 region has the DNA TGTGCCAGCAGCGTAGATGACAGGGCCCCCAATGAGCAGTTCTTC. It specifies CASSVDDRAPNEQFF. The chain joins TRBV9 to TRBJ2-1; TRBD1 agrees at 7 bases. The V gene's germline CDR1 is SGDLS and CDR2 YYNGEE. The J segment lost 6 bases and the V segment lost 0 bases, leaving 6 bases of the junction unmatched. CDR3 size: 15 residues.

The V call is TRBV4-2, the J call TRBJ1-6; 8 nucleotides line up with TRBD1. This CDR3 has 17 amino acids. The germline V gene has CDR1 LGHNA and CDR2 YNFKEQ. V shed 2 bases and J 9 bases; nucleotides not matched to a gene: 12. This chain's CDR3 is CASSQPGQGGGISPLHF. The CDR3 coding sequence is TGTGCCAGCAGCCAACCCGGACAGGGAGGAGGGATTTCACCCCTCCACTTT.

The CDR3 protein is CSADTGNRASGANVLTF. DNA for the CDR3: TGCAGTGCTGATACAGGGAATCGAGCCTCTGGGGCCAACGTCCTGACTTTC. The J gene is TRBJ2-6, the V gene TRBV20-1; possible D gene TRBD1, 6 bases. Germline CDR1 reads DFQATT; CDR2 reads SNEGSKA (reference sequence). With 5 bases removed from V and 0 bases from J, the gap between germline ends came to 17 bases. There are 17 residues in the CDR3.

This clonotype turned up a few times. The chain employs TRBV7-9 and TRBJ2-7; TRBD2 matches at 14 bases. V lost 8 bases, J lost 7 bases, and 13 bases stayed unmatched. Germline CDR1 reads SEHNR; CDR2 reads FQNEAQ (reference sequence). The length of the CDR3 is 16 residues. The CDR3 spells CASVGGTSGSQQEQYF. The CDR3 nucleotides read TGTGCCAGCGTTGGCGGGACTAGCGGGAGCCAGCAAGAGCAGTACTTC.

CDR3 loop: CATRGQGSDEQFF. The DNA for the CDR3 is TGTGCCACCAGGGGACAGGGAAGCGATGAGCAGTTCTTC. The chain carries TRBV24-1 and TRBJ2-1; 9 bases line up with TRBD1. Germline loops: CDR1 KGHDR, CDR2 SFDVKD. The CDR3 sequence is 13 residues long. With V trimmed by 7 bases and J by 8 bases, 5 bases remained unmatched.

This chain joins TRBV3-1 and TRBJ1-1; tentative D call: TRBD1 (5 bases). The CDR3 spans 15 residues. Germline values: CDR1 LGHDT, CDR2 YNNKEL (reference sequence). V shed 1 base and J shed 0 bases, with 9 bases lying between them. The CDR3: CASSQGDLMNTEAFF. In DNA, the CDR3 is TGTGCCAGCAGCCAAGGGGACCTTATGAACACTGAAGCTTTCTTT.

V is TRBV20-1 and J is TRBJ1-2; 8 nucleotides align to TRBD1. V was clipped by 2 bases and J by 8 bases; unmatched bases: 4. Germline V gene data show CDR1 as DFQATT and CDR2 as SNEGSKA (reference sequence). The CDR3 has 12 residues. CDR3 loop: CSARTGGGGYTF. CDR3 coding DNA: TGCAGTGCTAGAACAGGGGGAGGAGGCTACACCTTC.

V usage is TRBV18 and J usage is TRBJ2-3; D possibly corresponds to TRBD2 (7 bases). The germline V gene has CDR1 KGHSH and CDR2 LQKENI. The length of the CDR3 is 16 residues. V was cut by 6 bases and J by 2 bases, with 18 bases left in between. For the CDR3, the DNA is TGTGCCAGCTCCTCTAGCCGGGGGGCTAACACAGATACGCAGTATTTT. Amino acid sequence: CASSSSRGANTDTQYF.

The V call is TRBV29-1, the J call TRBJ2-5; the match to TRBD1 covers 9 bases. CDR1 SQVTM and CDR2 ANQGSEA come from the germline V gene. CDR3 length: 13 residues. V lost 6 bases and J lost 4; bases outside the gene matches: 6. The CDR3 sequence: CSVGRTGAETQYF. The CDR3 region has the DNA TGCAGCGTCGGGCGGACAGGGGCAGAGACCCAGTACTTC.

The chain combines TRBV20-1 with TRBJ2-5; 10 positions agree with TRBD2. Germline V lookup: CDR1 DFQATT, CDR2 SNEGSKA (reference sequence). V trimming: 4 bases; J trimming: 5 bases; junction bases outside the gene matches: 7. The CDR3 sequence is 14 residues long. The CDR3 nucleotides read TGCAGTGCTATCCCTAGCGGGAGTCATGAGACCCAGTACTTC. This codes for CSAIPSGSHETQYF.